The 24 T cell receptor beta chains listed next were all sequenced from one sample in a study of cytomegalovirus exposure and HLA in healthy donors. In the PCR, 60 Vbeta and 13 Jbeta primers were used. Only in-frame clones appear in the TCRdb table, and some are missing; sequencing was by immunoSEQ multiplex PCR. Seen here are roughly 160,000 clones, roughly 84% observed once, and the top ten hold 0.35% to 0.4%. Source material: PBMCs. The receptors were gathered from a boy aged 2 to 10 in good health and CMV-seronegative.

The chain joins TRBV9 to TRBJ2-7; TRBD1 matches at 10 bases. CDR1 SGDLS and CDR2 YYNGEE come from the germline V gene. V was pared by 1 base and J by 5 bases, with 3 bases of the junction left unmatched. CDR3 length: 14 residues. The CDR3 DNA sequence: TGTGCCAGCAGCGTATGGGACAGGGGCAACGAGCAGTACTTC. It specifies CASSVWDRGNEQYF. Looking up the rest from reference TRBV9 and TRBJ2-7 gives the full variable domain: DSGVTQTPKHLITATGQRVTLRCSPRSGDLSVYWYQQSLDQGLQFLIQYYNGEERAKGNILERFSAQQFPDLHSELNLSSLELGDSALYFCASSVWDRGNEQYFGPGTRLTVT.

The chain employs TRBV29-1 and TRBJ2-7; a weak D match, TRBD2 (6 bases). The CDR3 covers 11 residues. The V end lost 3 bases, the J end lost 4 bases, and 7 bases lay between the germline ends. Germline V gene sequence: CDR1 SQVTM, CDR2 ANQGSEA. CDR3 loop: CSVDGGYEQYF. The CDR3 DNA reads TGCAGCGTTGACGGGGGTTACGAGCAGTACTTC.

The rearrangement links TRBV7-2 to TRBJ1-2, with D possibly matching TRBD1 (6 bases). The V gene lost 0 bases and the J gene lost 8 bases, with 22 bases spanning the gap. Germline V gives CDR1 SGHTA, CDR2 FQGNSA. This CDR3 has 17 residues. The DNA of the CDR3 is TGTGCCAGCAGCTTAGCGTGGTCCTTACAGGGTATTCGCGGCTACACCTTC. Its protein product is CASSLAWSLQGIRGYTF.

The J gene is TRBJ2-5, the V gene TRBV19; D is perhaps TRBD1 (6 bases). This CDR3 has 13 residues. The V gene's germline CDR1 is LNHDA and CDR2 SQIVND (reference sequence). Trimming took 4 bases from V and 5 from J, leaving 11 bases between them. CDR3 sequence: CASSRAGDETQYF. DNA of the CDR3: TGTGCCAGTAGTAGAGCAGGGGATGAGACCCAGTACTTC.

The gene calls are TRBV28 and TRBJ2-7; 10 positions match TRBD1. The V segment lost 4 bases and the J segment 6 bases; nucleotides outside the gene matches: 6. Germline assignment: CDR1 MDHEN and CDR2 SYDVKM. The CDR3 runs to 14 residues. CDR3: CASSSDRGPLEQYF. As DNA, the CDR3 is TGTGCCAGCAGTTCCGACAGGGGGCCCCTCGAGCAGTACTTC.

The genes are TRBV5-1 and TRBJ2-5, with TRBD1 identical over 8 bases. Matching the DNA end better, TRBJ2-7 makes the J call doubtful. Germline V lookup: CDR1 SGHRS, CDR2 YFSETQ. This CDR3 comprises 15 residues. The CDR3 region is CASSAGRGLWVEQYF. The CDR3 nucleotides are TGCGCCAGCAGCGCTGGCAGGGGGCTGTGGGTCGAGCAGTACTTC.

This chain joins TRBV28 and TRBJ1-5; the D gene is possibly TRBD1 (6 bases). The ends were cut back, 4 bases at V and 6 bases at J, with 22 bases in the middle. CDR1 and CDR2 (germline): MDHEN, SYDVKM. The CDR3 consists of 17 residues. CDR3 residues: CASSYKQGLEAGQPQHF. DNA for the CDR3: TGTGCCAGCAGTTATAAACAGGGTTTAGAGGCTGGTCAGCCCCAGCATTTT.

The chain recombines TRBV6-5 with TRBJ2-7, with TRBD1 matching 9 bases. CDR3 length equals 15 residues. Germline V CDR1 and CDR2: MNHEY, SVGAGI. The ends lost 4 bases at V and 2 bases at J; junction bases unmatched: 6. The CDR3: CASSSPGQGTYEQYF. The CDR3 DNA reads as TGTGCCAGCAGTTCCCCGGGACAGGGCACCTACGAGCAGTACTTC.

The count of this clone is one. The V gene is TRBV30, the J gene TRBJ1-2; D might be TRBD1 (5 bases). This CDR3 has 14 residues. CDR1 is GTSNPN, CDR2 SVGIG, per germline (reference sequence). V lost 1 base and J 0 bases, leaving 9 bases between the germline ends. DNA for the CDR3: TGTGCCTGGAGTGAGGGGATGTCTAACTATGGCTACACCTTC. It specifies CAWSEGMSNYGYTF.

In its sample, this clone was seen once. The CDR3 nucleotides are TGCAGCGTTGAAGGGACAGGGAACACATTTAGCTCTGGAAACACCATATATTTT. It translates to CSVEGTGNTFSSGNTIYF. The chain uses TRBV29-1 and TRBJ1-3; 8 bases agree with TRBD1. In germline, CDR1 is SQVTM, CDR2 ANQGSEA. The V segment lost 1 base and the J segment 0 bases; nucleotides outside the gene matches: 11. This CDR3 region has 18 residues.

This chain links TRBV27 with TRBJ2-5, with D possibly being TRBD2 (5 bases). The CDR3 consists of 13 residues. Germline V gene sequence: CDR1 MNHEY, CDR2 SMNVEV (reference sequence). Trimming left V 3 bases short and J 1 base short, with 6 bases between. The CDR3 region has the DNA TGTGCCAGCAGTTTCGGGGTCCAAGAGACCCAGTACTTC. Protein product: CASSFGVQETQYF.

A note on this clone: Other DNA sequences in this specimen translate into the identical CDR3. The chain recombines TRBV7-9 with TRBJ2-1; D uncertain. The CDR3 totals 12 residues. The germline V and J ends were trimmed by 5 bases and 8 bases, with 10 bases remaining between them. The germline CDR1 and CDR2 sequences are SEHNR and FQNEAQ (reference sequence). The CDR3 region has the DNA TGTGCCAGCAGCCTCCGCGGCGATGAGCAGTTCTTC. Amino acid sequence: CASSLRGDEQFF.

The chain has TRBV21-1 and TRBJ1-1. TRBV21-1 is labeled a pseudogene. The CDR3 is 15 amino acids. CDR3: CASSKVKRYRPEAFF. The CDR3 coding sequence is TGTGCCAGCAGCAAAGTAAAGAGATATCGTCCCGAAGCTTTCTTT.

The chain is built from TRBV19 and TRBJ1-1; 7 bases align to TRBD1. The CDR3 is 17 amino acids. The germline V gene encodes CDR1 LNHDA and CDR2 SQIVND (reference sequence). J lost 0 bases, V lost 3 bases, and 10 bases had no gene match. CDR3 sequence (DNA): TGTGCCAGTAGTATCAGACAGGGACGTTACATGAACACTGAAGCTTTCTTT. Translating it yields CASSIRQGRYMNTEAFF.

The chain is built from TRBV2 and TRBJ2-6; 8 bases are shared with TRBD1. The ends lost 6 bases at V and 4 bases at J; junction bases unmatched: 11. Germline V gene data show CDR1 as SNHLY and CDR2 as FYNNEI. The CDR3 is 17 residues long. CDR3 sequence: CASSIMTGAAGANVLTF. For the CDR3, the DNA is TGTGCCAGCAGCATTATGACAGGGGCGGCAGGGGCCAACGTCCTGACTTTC.

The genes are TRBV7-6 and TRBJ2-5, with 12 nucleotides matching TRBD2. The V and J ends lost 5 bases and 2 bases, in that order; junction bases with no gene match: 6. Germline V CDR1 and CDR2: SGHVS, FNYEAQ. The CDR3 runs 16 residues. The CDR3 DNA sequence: TGTGCCAGCAGCCTGACGACTAGCGGGAGACAAGAGACCCAGTACTTC. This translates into CASSLTTSGRQETQYF.

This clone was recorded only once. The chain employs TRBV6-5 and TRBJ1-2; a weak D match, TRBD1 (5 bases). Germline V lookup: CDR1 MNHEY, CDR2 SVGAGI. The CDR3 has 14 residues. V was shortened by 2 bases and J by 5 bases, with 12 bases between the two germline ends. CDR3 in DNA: TGTGCCAGCAGTTACAACCCCGGGGGTTATGGCTACACCTTC. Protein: CASSYNPGGYGYTF.

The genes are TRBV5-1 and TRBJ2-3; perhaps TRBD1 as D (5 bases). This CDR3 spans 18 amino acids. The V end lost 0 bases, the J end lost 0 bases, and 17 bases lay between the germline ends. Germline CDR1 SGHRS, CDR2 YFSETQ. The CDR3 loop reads CASSLDPRASSSTDTQYF. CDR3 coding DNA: TGCGCCAGCAGCTTGGACCCCAGGGCCTCCTCAAGCACAGATACGCAGTATTTT.

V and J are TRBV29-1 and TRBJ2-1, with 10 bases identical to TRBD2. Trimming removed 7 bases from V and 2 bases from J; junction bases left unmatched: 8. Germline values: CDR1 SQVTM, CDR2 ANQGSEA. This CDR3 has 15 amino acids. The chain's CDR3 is CSDRIAGGPYNEQFF. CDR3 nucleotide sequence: TGCAGCGATCGGATAGCGGGAGGTCCCTACAATGAGCAGTTCTTC.

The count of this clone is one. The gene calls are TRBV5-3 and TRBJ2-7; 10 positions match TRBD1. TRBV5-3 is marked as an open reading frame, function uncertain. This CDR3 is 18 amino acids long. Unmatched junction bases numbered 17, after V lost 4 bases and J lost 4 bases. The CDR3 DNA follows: TGTGCCAGAAGCGCCAATCCGGGACAGGGGCCGAGCTATTACGAGCAGTACTTC. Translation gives CARSANPGQGPSYYEQYF.

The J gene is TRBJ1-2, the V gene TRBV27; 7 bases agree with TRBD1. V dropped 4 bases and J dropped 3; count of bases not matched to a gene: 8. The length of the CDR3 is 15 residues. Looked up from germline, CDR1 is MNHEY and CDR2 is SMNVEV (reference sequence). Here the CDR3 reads CASSSAITGDYGYTF. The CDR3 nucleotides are TGTGCCAGCAGTTCCGCAATCACAGGGGACTATGGCTACACCTTC.

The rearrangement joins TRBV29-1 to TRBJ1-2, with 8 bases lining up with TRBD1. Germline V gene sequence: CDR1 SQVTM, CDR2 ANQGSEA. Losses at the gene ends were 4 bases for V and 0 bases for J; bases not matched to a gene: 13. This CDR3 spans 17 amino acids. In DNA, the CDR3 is TGCAGCGTTGTTCTTCAGGGGGCCGATTACTCTAACTATGGCTACACCTTC. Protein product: CSVVLQGADYSNYGYTF.

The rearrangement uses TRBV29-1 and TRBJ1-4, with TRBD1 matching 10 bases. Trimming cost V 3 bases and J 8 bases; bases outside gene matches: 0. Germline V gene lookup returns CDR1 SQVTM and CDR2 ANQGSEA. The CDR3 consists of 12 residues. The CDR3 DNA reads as TGCAGCGTTGAGGACAGGGGGGAAAAACTGTTTTTT. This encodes CSVEDRGEKLFF.

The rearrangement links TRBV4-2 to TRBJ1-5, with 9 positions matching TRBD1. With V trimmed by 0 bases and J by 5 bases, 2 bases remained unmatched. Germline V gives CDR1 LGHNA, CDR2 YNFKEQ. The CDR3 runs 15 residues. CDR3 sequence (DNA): TGTGCCAGCAGCCAAGAGGGGACAGGGTATCAGCCCCAGCATTTT. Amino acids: CASSQEGTGYQPQHF.